This TCR beta chain derives from a study of regulatory T cells in long-lasting Graves disease. At the level of the study: Persistence in Graves' disease denoted antithyroid drug use beyond 5 years alongside positive TSH receptor antibodies.

To make TCR beta libraries, researchers used iRepertoire HTBI primers and Arm-PCR of CDR3 regions. TCRdb independently ran MiXCR on the multiplex PCR reads; one entry per CDR3 protein. The sample consists of almost 350,000 distinct CDR3 sequences, roughly a fifth of them appearing once. The sample holds a few counts of this clonotype. No antigen is known for it. Germline V gives CDR1 LNHDA, CDR2 SQIVND (reference sequence). V lost 5 bases and J lost 11, with 13 bases in between. CDR3 size: 12 residues. Whole-study results and caveats: Researchers examined only peripheral blood and not thyroid tissue. Newly diagnosed Graves' patients had higher TCR diversity than persistent ones.

The time point is: persistent/refractory GD, antithyroid drugs over 5 years with positive TRAb. Generation of the TCR library employed RNA extracted from PBMCs. The source material was peripheral blood mononuclear cells (PBMCs), sampled when the disease was refractory, from a patient treated with antithyroid drugs. The clonotype was recovered from a female donor with Graves disease. V is TRBV19 and J is TRBJ1-5, with D possibly being TRBD1 (6 bases). CDR3 nucleotides: TGTGCCAGTAGTGCCCGTGAGGGGGCCCAGCATTTT. It translates to CASSAREGAQHF.